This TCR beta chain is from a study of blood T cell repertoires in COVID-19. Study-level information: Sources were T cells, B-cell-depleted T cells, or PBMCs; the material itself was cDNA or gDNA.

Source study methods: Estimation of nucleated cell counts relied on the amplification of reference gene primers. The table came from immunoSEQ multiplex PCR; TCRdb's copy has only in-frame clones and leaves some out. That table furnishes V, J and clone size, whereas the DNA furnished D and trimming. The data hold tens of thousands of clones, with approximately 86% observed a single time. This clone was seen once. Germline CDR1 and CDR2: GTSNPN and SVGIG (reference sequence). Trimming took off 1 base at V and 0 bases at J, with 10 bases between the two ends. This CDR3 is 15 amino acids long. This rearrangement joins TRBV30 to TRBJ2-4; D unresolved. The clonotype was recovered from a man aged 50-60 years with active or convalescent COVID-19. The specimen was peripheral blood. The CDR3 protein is CAWSGSHIAKNIQYF. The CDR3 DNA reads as TGTGCCTGGAGTGGGAGTCATATAGCCAAAAACATTCAGTACTTC.